Detailed here is one TCR beta chain. Its cognate antigen is unknown. This entry belongs to a study of T-cell memory formation after mild COVID-19. Study results and caveats: Contracting CD4+ clones lay largely in CM and EM, with CD8+ ones residing in EMRA.

This CDR3 is built from 14 residues. The V gene's germline CDR1 is SGHRS and CDR2 YFSETQ. V lost 0 bases and J lost 5, with 11 bases in between. TCRdb independently ran MiXCR on the 5' RACE reads; one entry per CDR3 protein. The sample contains under 450,000 distinct CDR3 sequences, approximately 15% of which appear only once. Sequencing was done on a sample of PBMCs or a T cell subset sorted from them (not recorded which). V is TRBV5-1 and J is TRBJ1-1; D is undetermined. The receptor was derived from a man younger than 30 who had mild COVID-19 (a few samples of this study predate the infection). Cell type and time point are not known. CDR3 loop: CASSLVSLGTEAFF. DNA for the CDR3: TGCGCCAGCAGCTTGGTCTCACTAGGGACTGAAGCTTTCTTT.